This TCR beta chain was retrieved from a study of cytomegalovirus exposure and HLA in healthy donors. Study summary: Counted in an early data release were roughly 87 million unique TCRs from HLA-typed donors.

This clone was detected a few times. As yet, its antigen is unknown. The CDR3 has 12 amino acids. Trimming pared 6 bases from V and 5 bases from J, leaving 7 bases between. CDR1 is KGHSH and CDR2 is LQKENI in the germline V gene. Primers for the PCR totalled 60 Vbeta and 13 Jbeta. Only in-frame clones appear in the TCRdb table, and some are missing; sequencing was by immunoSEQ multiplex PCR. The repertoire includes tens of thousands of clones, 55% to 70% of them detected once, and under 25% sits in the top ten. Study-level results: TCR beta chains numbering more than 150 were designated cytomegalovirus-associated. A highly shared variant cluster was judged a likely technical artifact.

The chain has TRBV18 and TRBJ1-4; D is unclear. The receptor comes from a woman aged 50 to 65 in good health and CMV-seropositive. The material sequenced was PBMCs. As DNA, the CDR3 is TGTGCCAGCTCCGGGGTAAATGAAAAACTGTTTTTT. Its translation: CASSGVNEKLFF.